Below, 18 T cell receptor beta chains from the same sample are listed, as sequenced in a study of blood T cell repertoires in COVID-19 (dated by TCRdb to 2018 to 2021). The library relied on the immunoSEQ multiplex PCR assay. The immuneACCESS repertoire file appears here via TCRdb, limited to in-frame rearrangements. These files lack a portion of the clones; in checked studies, under half of the deficit traces to unresolved V genes, and the cause of the others is not known. Present in this sample are about 400,000 clones, about 86% of which were seen just once. The ten largest clones take up approximately 10% of the sample. What was sequenced was PBMCs or T cells enriched from blood (not recorded which). Every receptor here comes from a woman in her forties or fifties who had recovered from COVID-19.

This clone was observed a single time. This chain uses TRBV11-2 with TRBJ2-5, with TRBD2 matching 7 bases. V lost 2 bases to trimming and J lost 9 bases; unmatched junction nucleotides: 24. This CDR3 is built from 19 residues. The germline V gene has CDR1 SGHAT and CDR2 FQNNGV. CDR3: CASSLPGRVVGGGVGAQYF. DNA of the CDR3: TGTGCCAGCAGCTTACCGGGCCGCGTTGTTGGCGGGGGAGTCGGGGCCCAGTACTTC. Drawing the rest from reference TRBV11-2 and TRBJ2-5, the complete variable domain is EAGVAQSPRYKIIEKRQSVAFWCNPISGHATLYWYQQILGQGPKLLIQFQNNGVVDDSQLPKDRFSAERLKGVDSTLKIQPAKLEDSAVYLCASSLPGRVVGGGVGAQYFGPGTRLLVL.

V and J are TRBV7-8 and TRBJ2-7, with a tentative D call TRBD1 (6 bases). Germline CDR1 reads SGHVS; CDR2 reads FQNEAQ. V was cut by 5 bases and J by 3 bases, with 11 bases left in between. There are 13 residues in the CDR3. The CDR3 DNA follows: TGTGCCAGCAGCCGACAGGCGTTCTACGAGCAGTACTTC. It is translated as CASSRQAFYEQYF.

The chain recombines TRBV27 with TRBJ1-5; D call uncertain. Germline lookup yields CDR1 MNHEY and CDR2 SMNVEV (reference sequence). The V and J ends lost 2 bases and 5 bases respectively, with 7 bases between them. The CDR3 contains 13 residues. CDR3 nucleotide sequence: TGTGCCAGCAGTTTAGGGGAGGATCAGCCCCAGCATTTT. Translating it yields CASSLGEDQPQHF.

The gene calls are TRBV5-1 and TRBJ2-2, with 7 bases lining up with TRBD1. The CDR3 runs to 17 residues. The germline CDR1 and CDR2 sequences are SGHRS and YFSETQ. J lost 2 bases, V lost 3 bases, and 10 bases had no gene match. The CDR3 sequence is CASSSGPGQVNTGELFF. CDR3 nucleotide sequence: TGCGCCAGCAGCTCTGGGCCCGGACAGGTTAACACCGGGGAGCTGTTTTTT. Full variable domain (missing parts from reference TRBV5-1 and TRBJ2-2): KAGVTQTPRYLIKTRGQQVTLSCSPISGHRSVSWYQQTPGQGLQFLFEYFSETQRNKGNFPGRFSGRQFSNSRSEMNVSTLELGDSALYLCASSSGPGQVNTGELFFGEGSRLTVL.

V and J are TRBV2 and TRBJ2-7; a possible D gene is TRBD1 (6 bases). Germline lookup yields CDR1 SNHLY and CDR2 FYNNEI. Trimming stripped 8 bases from V and 3 bases from J, with 17 bases between. The CDR3 covers 14 residues. DNA of the CDR3: TGTGCCAGCTCCACGCAACAGGGTCACTACGAGCAGTACTTC. This encodes CASSTQQGHYEQYF.

The sample holds a few counts of this clone. V and J are TRBV28 and TRBJ1-1, with D perhaps TRBD1 (6 bases). V shed 3 bases and J shed 3 bases, with 17 bases lying between them. Germline CDR1 and CDR2: MDHEN and SYDVKM. The CDR3 consists of 16 residues. This CDR3 is CASSLDQDSLYTEAFF. DNA of the CDR3: TGTGCCAGCAGTTTGGACCAGGACAGTCTGTACACTGAAGCTTTCTTT.

This clone was picked up a small number of times. The chain uses TRBV6-4 and TRBJ2-5; D is unresolved. CDR1 and CDR2 (germline): MRHNA, SNTAGT. Trimming stripped 6 bases from V and 3 bases from J, with 8 bases between. The CDR3 runs to 12 residues. In DNA form, the CDR3 reads TGTGCCAGCAGGTATCTTGAAGAGACCCAGTACTTC. Its translation is CASRYLEETQYF.

The V call is TRBV11-2, the J call TRBJ1-2; 7 nucleotides line up with TRBD1. The length of the CDR3 is 16 residues. Germline V CDR1 and CDR2: SGHAT, FQNNGV. J lost 4 bases, V lost 9 bases, and 17 bases had no gene match. CDR3 sequence reads: CARKPSEGAEVYGYTF. CDR3 nucleotides: TGTGCCAGAAAACCAAGTGAGGGGGCGGAGGTCTATGGCTACACCTTC.

This chain uses TRBV6-1 with TRBJ2-1, with TRBD2 matching over 11 bases. The trim removed 3 bases at V and 8 bases at J, leaving 9 bases unmatched. This CDR3 region has 16 residues. Looked up from germline, CDR1 is MNHNS and CDR2 is SASEGT. The CDR3 region has the DNA TGTGCCAGCAGTGACCTCCTACTAGCGGGGGCGCATGAGCAGTTCTTC. This translates into CASSDLLLAGAHEQFF.

The rearrangement links TRBV10-3 to TRBJ1-5; D not certain. Trimming took off 3 bases at V and 3 bases at J, with 12 bases between the two ends. This CDR3 spans 15 amino acids. Germline CDR1 ENHRY, CDR2 SYGVKD. The CDR3 region is CAISDFPQINQPQHF. The CDR3 region has the DNA TGTGCCATCAGTGATTTCCCCCAGATCAATCAGCCCCAGCATTTT.

The gene calls are TRBV6-1 and TRBJ2-1, with TRBD1 as a possible D gene (6 bases). The CDR3 has 15 amino acids. The ends were cut back, 3 bases at V and 3 bases at J, with 12 bases in the middle. CDR1 MNHNS and CDR2 SASEGT come from the germline V gene. CDR3 in DNA: TGTGCCAGCAGTGACCCAGGGGCCATCTACAATGAGCAGTTCTTC. Protein: CASSDPGAIYNEQFF.

This sequence joins TRBV7-9 and TRBJ2-5, with D perhaps matching TRBD2 (5 bases). The CDR3 consists of 13 residues. The germline gives CDR1 SEHNR, CDR2 FQNEAQ (reference sequence). The V end was cut by 1 base, the J end by 5 bases, with 8 bases between. The DNA of the CDR3 is TGTGCCAGCAGCTTAGAGGGAGAGGAGACCCAGTACTTC. Its protein product is CASSLEGEETQYF.

The V and J genes are TRBV9 and TRBJ1-1; 7 bases fit TRBD1. CDR1 and CDR2 (germline): SGDLS, YYNGEE. V trimming: 7 bases; J trimming: 2 bases; junction bases outside the gene matches: 5. The CDR3 covers 13 residues. The CDR3 region has the DNA TGTGCCAGCCAGGGGGAATACAACACTGAAGCTTTCTTT. This sequence encodes CASQGEYNTEAFF.

This chain uses TRBV24-1 with TRBJ2-7; tentative D call: TRBD2 (6 bases). The length of the CDR3 is 15 residues. Germline lookup yields CDR1 KGHDR and CDR2 SFDVKD. V dropped 5 bases and J dropped 0 bases, with 13 bases sitting between them. Here the CDR3 DNA reads TGTGCCACCAGTGCTGAGGCGACTAGCTCCTACGAGCAGTACTTC. This translates into CATSAEATSSYEQYF.

This sequence joins TRBV7-2 and TRBJ2-6; D might be TRBD2 (6 bases). Germline-derived CDR1 and CDR2 are SGHTA and FQGNSA. The ends were cut back, 3 bases at V and 0 bases at J, with 9 bases in the middle. The CDR3 runs to 16 residues. CDR3 protein: CASSLGLISGANVLTF. As DNA, the CDR3 is TGTGCCAGCAGCTTGGGACTGATCTCTGGGGCCAACGTCCTGACTTTC. Full variable domain (remainder filled in from reference TRBV7-2 and TRBJ2-6): GAGVSQSPSNKVTEKGKDVELRCDPISGHTALYWYRQSLGQGLEFLIYFQGNSAPDKSGLPSDRFSAERTGGSVSTLTIQRTQQEDSAVYLCASSLGLISGANVLTFGAGSRLTVL.

The CDR3 here is CASSSQGLNTEAFF. As DNA, the CDR3 is TGTGCCAGCAGCTCACAGGGCCTGAACACTGAAGCTTTCTTT. This chain connects TRBV11-1 to TRBJ1-1, with D perhaps TRBD1 (6 bases). Germline-derived CDR1 and CDR2 are SGHAT and FQDESV (reference sequence). Trimming shortened V by 4 bases and J by 0 bases, and 9 bases separated the two germline ends. The CDR3 contains 14 residues.

A single count supports this clone. This sequence joins TRBV2 and TRBJ1-2; 7 positions match TRBD1. V lost 2 bases to trimming and J lost 2 bases; unmatched junction nucleotides: 8. The CDR3 spans 16 residues. CDR1 SNHLY and CDR2 FYNNEI come from the germline V gene. For the CDR3, the DNA is TGTGCCAGCAGTGAAAATCCCATAGGGGGCAACTATGGCTACACCTTC. This codes for CASSENPIGGNYGYTF.

This chain uses TRBV3-1 (or the pseudogene TRBV3-2) with TRBJ2-7; 8 nucleotides line up with TRBD1. The CDR3 is made up of 14 amino acids. Germline CDR1 reads LGHDT; CDR2 reads YNNKEL (reference sequence). Germline trimming cut 4 bases from V and 1 base from J; bases unmatched to any gene: 3. CDR3 DNA sequence: TGTGCCAGCAGCCGGACAGGGAGGTCCTACGAGCAGTACTTC. Encoded protein: CASSRTGRSYEQYF.